The 9 T cell receptor beta chains below were found in one sample sequenced in a study of post-analysis software for immune sequencing data. TCR beta libraries were prepared from cDNA with unique molecular identifiers. TCRdb recomputed calls from the PCR reads with MiXCR, one row per CDR3 protein. The data show approximately 770,000 distinct CDR3 sequences, 46% seen once. Study-level points and caveats: Roughly 5 TRBV segments (TRBV5-6, TRBV5-1 and TRBV20-1 among them) occurred more frequently in patients than in controls.

These TCRs are of unknown antigen specificity. The specimen was blood. The receptors shown here come from a girl aged 10-17 years with multiple sclerosis.

DNA for the CDR3: TGCAGCGTGGGCGACAGGGCTTTCACAGATACGCAGTATTTT. This translates into CSVGDRAFTDTQYF. V gene TRBV29-1 combines with J gene TRBJ2-3; TRBD1 agrees at 7 bases. The CDR3 runs 14 residues. CDR1 SQVTM and CDR2 ANQGSEA come from the germline V gene. The ends lost 6 bases at V and 2 bases at J; junction bases unmatched: 8.

In this sample, this clonotype turned up once. V and J are TRBV14 and TRBJ2-1, with 8 bases that match TRBD2. Germline CDR1 and CDR2: SGHDN and FVKESK. The CDR3 is made up of 17 amino acids. The trim removed 0 bases at V and 0 bases at J, leaving 4 bases unmatched. DNA of the CDR3: TGTGCCAGCAGCCAAGATAATAGCGGGACCTCCTACAATGAGCAGTTCTTC. Its translation is CASSQDNSGTSYNEQFF.

CDR3 region: CSAREQGPASNEQFF. The CDR3 DNA is TGCAGTGCTAGGGAGCAGGGGCCGGCTTCCAATGAGCAGTTCTTC. V gene TRBV20-1 combines with J gene TRBJ2-1; the D gene is possibly TRBD1 (6 bases). Per the germline V gene, CDR1 is DFQATT and CDR2 is SNEGSKA (reference sequence). This CDR3 has 15 residues. V lost 3 bases to trimming and J lost 6 bases, with 18 bases between them.

The genes are TRBV6-5 and TRBJ1-5; no definite D call. Trimming left V 6 bases short and J 3 bases short, with 18 bases between. This CDR3 is 16 amino acids long. Germline V gene data show CDR1 as MNHEY and CDR2 as SVGAGI. The CDR3 reads CASSPYSGANNQPQHF. CDR3 coding DNA: TGTGCCAGCAGCCCCTACTCGGGTGCTAACAATCAGCCCCAGCATTTT.

The chain carries TRBV24-1 and TRBJ2-3; D is uncertain. Trimming stripped 5 bases from V and 1 base from J, with 9 bases between. Looked up from germline, CDR1 is KGHDR and CDR2 is SFDVKD. The CDR3 length is 14 residues. The CDR3 loop reads CATSVPDGTDTQYF. Written as DNA, the CDR3 is TGTGCCACCAGTGTACCCGATGGCACAGATACGCAGTATTTT.

Concerning this clonotype: A junction end diverges from the germline sequence, so it may reflect a read error. The chain employs TRBV7-9 and TRBJ2-3, with 8 bases fitting TRBD2. The length of the CDR3 is 15 residues. CDR1 SEHNR and CDR2 FQNEAQ come from the germline V gene (reference sequence). CDR3 residues: CAGSQSGSKTDTQYF. DNA for the CDR3: TGTGCCGGCAGCCAAAGCGGGAGTAAGACAGATACGCAGTATTTT.

The gene calls are TRBV9 and TRBJ2-5, with D possibly being TRBD2 (6 bases). The germline gives CDR1 SGDLS, CDR2 YYNGEE. Trimming stripped 1 base from V and 1 base from J, with 11 bases between. The CDR3 consists of 15 residues. CDR3: CASSVRAGTQETQYF. The CDR3 DNA reads as TGTGCCAGCAGCGTACGGGCGGGAACCCAAGAGACCCAGTACTTC.

V is TRBV12-3 or TRBV12-4 and J is TRBJ2-5; D possibly uses TRBD1 or TRBD2 (6 bases each). The J call is uncertain, as TRBJ2-7 better fits the DNA end. The CDR3 spans 14 residues. CDR3 amino acids: CASSGGYGGVEQYF. In DNA, the CDR3 is TGTGCCAGCTCTGGGGGCTACGGGGGCGTCGAGCAGTACTTC.

V usage is TRBV4-3 and J usage is TRBJ1-5; a possible D gene is TRBD1 (5 bases). The CDR3 loop spans 15 amino acids. V lost 4 bases and J lost 7, with 17 bases in between. Germline lookup yields CDR1 LGHNA and CDR2 YSLEER. Written as DNA, the CDR3 is TGCGCCAGCAGCCGAAATTGGGGCGGAGGGCAGCCCCAGCATTTT. Encoded protein: CASSRNWGGGQPQHF.